This T cell receptor beta chain was identified in a study of STAT5B mutations in CD4+ large granular lymphocyte leukemia. Study-wide context: Among healthy controls, a particular HLA allele went with more CDR3 'QG' motifs.

Germline V gives CDR1 SGHAT, CDR2 FQNNGV. V was clipped by 2 bases and J by 4 bases; unmatched bases: 4. This CDR3 is 15 amino acids long. About this clone itself: The antigen is not known.

Control samples were healthy donors' buffy coats. Study outcomes and limitations: Patient CD4-sorted repertoires looked more clonal than healthy CD4+ repertoires, even without putative leukemic clones. Main leukemic clonotypes were patient-specific, but roughly 25% appeared at low frequency elsewhere.

The method was immunoSEQ multiplex PCR; TCRdb's version includes in-frame clones alone and lacks a portion of them. The data show tens of thousands of clones, over 80% seen once. Sequenced: CD4+ T cells from blood buffy coats. This chain joins TRBV11-2 and TRBJ2-5; 10 nucleotides line up with TRBD2. This sequence originates from a human donor in good health. CDR3 protein: CASSLNSGRSETQYF. The CDR3 DNA follows: TGTGCCAGCAGCTTAAATAGCGGGAGGTCAGAGACCCAGTACTTC.